Following are 26 T cell receptor beta chains from one sample sequenced in a study of blood T cells in healthy people across ages. Sample-barcoded 5' priming and a J-beta primer mix drove a second PCR of roughly 7 to 11 cycles. TCRdb re-derived calls from the 5' RACE reads in MiXCR, one entry per CDR3 protein. This table has roughly 1,700,000 distinct CDR3 sequences, 28% appearing once. Input material: blood. These TCRs come from a woman between 25 and 40 years old in good health.

This clonotype was counted once. A much larger clone sits a single nucleotide away, making a read error possible. The chain combines TRBV7-2 with TRBJ1-5; D ambiguous. The CDR3 is 13 residues long. CDR1 is SGHTA, CDR2 FQGNSA, per germline. V lost 4 bases and J lost 0, with 4 bases in between. As DNA, the CDR3 is TGTGCCAGCAGCTCCATTAGCAATCAGCCCCAGCATTTT. Protein sequence: CASSSISNQPQHF.

This clonotype showed up just a few times. CDR3 region: CATSRDRDQPQHF. The CDR3 DNA follows: TGTGCCACCAGCAGAGATCGGGACCAGCCCCAGCATTTT. The chain links TRBV15 to TRBJ1-5, with D possibly matching TRBD1 (5 bases). Germline assignment: CDR1 LNHNV and CDR2 YYDKDF (reference sequence). The CDR3 runs 13 residues. V was shortened by 0 bases and J by 7 bases, with 7 bases between the two germline ends.

The genes are TRBV29-1 and TRBJ2-6; D is undetermined. Germline loops: CDR1 SQVTM, CDR2 ANQGSEA. Between the trimmed V and J ends, which lost 4 bases and 2 bases, there was a span of 9 bases. CDR3 size: 14 residues. This chain's CDR3 is CSVGAQPGANVLTF. For the CDR3, the DNA is TGCAGCGTTGGGGCACAACCTGGGGCCAACGTCCTGACTTTC.

The chain couples TRBV10-3 to TRBJ1-4, with 9 bases fitting TRBD1. The V segment lost 4 bases and the J segment 7 bases; nucleotides outside the gene matches: 7. Germline V gives CDR1 ENHRY, CDR2 SYGVKD. The CDR3 consists of 15 residues. CDR3 sequence reads: CAISGGQGRGEKLFF. The CDR3 DNA sequence: TGTGCCATCAGTGGGGGACAGGGACGGGGTGAAAAACTGTTTTTT.

The V call is TRBV6-1, the J call TRBJ2-7, with D tentatively TRBD2 (6 bases). The CDR3 runs to 12 residues. V was shortened by 2 bases and J by 6 bases, with 8 bases between the two germline ends. CDR1 and CDR2 (germline): MNHNS, SASEGT. In DNA form, the CDR3 reads TGTGCCAGCAGTGAAAACGGGGGCGAGCAGTACTTC. This translates into CASSENGGEQYF.

This clonotype appeared many times. The V gene is TRBV18, the J gene TRBJ1-1, with D possibly matching TRBD1 (5 bases). Germline V gene sequence: CDR1 KGHSH, CDR2 LQKENI. This CDR3 has 14 amino acids. Trimming left V 8 bases short and J 1 base short, with 14 bases between. The CDR3 loop is CASSPQGRNTEAFF. CDR3 nucleotides: TGTGCCAGCAGCCCTCAGGGTAGGAACACTGAAGCTTTCTTT.

This clonotype was counted many times. The V gene is TRBV7-2, the J gene TRBJ2-7, with D possibly TRBD1 on 5 matching bases. Trimming cost V 6 bases and J 2 bases, with 17 bases left between them. Germline-derived CDR1 and CDR2 are SGHTA and FQGNSA. The CDR3 loop spans 15 amino acids. This chain's CDR3 is CASSFPGRGTYEQYF. The CDR3, as DNA: TGTGCCAGCAGTTTCCCCGGAAGGGGTACCTACGAGCAGTACTTC.

V and J are TRBV19 and TRBJ1-4, with D unresolved. Trimming cost V 10 bases and J 11 bases, with 20 bases left between them. CDR3 length: 13 amino acids. Germline loops: CDR1 LNHDA, CDR2 SQIVND (reference sequence). CDR3 bases: TGTGCCACCCAGGCGGCCGATCGAGGGAAACTGTTTTTT. Encoded protein: CATQAADRGKLFF.

This clonotype was found a few times. The chain combines TRBV18 with TRBJ2-1, with 12 bases fitting TRBD2. The CDR3 is 15 residues long. Trimming removed 2 bases from V and 7 bases from J; junction bases left unmatched: 3. The germline V gene has CDR1 KGHSH and CDR2 LQKENI. The CDR3: CASSPMGTSGNEQFF. The CDR3 DNA follows: TGTGCCAGCTCACCAATGGGGACTAGCGGGAATGAGCAGTTCTTC.

V and J are TRBV20-1 and TRBJ2-4; TRBD2 might be the D (7 bases). The end of the DNA is better explained by TRBJ2-7, so the J call may be wrong. The CDR3 loop spans 14 amino acids. Germline CDR1 DFQATT, CDR2 SNEGSKA (reference sequence). This CDR3 is CSARDGGAEIEQYF. Here the CDR3 DNA reads TGCAGTGCTAGAGATGGGGGGGCGGAAATCGAGCAGTACTTC.

V is TRBV7-9 and J is TRBJ2-5, with D perhaps TRBD2 (6 bases). V gave up 5 bases and J gave up 6 bases, with 22 bases separating them. Germline CDR1 SEHNR, CDR2 FQNEAQ (reference sequence). This CDR3 has 16 residues. CDR3 DNA: TGTGCCAGCAGCGAGGGTAGGGCGGGGCCGGCAAAGACCCAGTACTTC. This gives the protein CASSEGRAGPAKTQYF.

The chain is built from TRBV5-1 and TRBJ2-3; D is possibly TRBD2 (6 bases). The CDR3 loop spans 14 amino acids. Trimming left V 0 bases short and J 5 bases short, with 10 bases between. Germline CDR1 and CDR2: SGHRS and YFSETQ. The CDR3 protein is CASSLEGAGDTQYF. CDR3 nucleotides: TGCGCCAGCAGCTTGGAAGGAGCGGGAGATACGCAGTATTTT.

The sample holds a few counts of this clonotype. The CDR3 bases are TGCACCAGCAGCCAACGCCGGACAGGGCCCCACTACGAGCAGTACTTC. Its translation: CTSSQRRTGPHYEQYF. The rearrangement uses TRBV1 and TRBJ2-7; TRBD1 is the table's D call and was not checked against the DNA. TRBV1 is given as a pseudogene. CDR3 length: 16 amino acids.

This clonotype has only a few counts. The chain recombines TRBV21-1 with TRBJ2-7; TRBD2, the D gene given by the table, was not confirmed from the DNA. TRBV21-1 is classified as a pseudogene. The CDR3 sequence is 13 residues long. In DNA, the CDR3 is TGTGCCAGCAGAGGACCGAGCGGGTACGAGCAGTACTTC. Protein product: CASRGPSGYEQYF.

The V call is TRBV12-3 or TRBV12-4, the J call TRBJ2-3, with 8 bases lining up with TRBD2. V trimming: 6 bases; J trimming: 1 base; junction bases outside the gene matches: 6. This CDR3 has 15 amino acids. CDR3 protein: CASSGLALGTDTQYF. Here the CDR3 DNA reads TGTGCCAGCAGCGGACTAGCCCTCGGCACAGATACGCAGTATTTT.

To note about this clonotype: The limits of the CDR3 on the DNA are not certain, so only TCRdb's listed CDR3 is given. The CDR3 sequence is CSASTSYTCEQYF. The chain employs TRBV20-1 and TRBJ2-7; TRBD2 is the table's D call and was not checked against the DNA. CDR1 is DFQATT, CDR2 SNEGSKA, per germline (reference sequence). The CDR3 numbers 13 amino acids, ends counted.

This clonotype was picked up one time. The rearrangement links TRBV3-1 to TRBJ2-1, with D perhaps given as TRBD1 or TRBD2 (6 bases each). CDR1 LGHDT and CDR2 YNNKEL come from the germline V gene (reference sequence). The CDR3 has 17 residues. Trimming took off 4 bases at V and 5 bases at J, with 21 bases between the two ends. The DNA for the CDR3 is TGTGCCAGCAGCCGCCGGAGACTGGGGGGCTTGGACAATGAGCAGTTCTTC. Protein: CASSRRRLGGLDNEQFF.

There are a few counts of this clonotype. V gene TRBV12-3 or TRBV12-4 combines with J gene TRBJ2-3; D is perhaps TRBD1 or TRBD2 (6 bases each). The CDR3 spans 14 residues. Trimming took off 5 bases at V and 4 bases at J, with 13 bases between the two ends. CDR3 sequence reads: CASSPWGAADTQYF. The CDR3 nucleotides are TGTGCCAGCAGTCCTTGGGGGGCAGCAGATACGCAGTATTTT.

Only a few counts were recorded for this clonotype. The chain is built from TRBV28 and TRBJ1-4; no clear D. CDR1 is MDHEN and CDR2 is SYDVKM in the germline V gene. CDR3 length: 13 amino acids. V was cut by 8 bases and J by 4 bases, with 11 bases left in between. The CDR3 protein is CASRGAGNEKLFF. CDR3 sequence (DNA): TGTGCCAGCCGGGGAGCTGGTAATGAAAAACTGTTTTTT.

With regard to this clonotype: Its ends do not fully match the called genes, so a read error is possible. The rearrangement links TRBV12-3 or TRBV12-4 to TRBJ2-6, with 8 nucleotides matching TRBD1. The CDR3 loop spans 18 amino acids. CDR3 in DNA: TGTGCCTGCAGTTTAGGGACAGGCCAAAACTCTGGGGCCAACGTCCTGACTTTC. It is translated as CACSLGTGQNSGANVLTF.

CDR3 sequence reads: CASSFMFGTTDTQYF. As DNA, the CDR3 is TGCGCCAGCAGCTTCATGTTCGGAACCACAGATACGCAGTATTTT. The chain has TRBV5-1 and TRBJ2-3; D unclear. V was shortened by 2 bases and J by 2 bases, with 12 bases between the two germline ends. CDR3 length equals 15 residues. Germline values: CDR1 SGHRS, CDR2 YFSETQ.

V gene TRBV7-2 combines with J gene TRBJ2-1; D gene ambiguous. V lost 6 bases, J lost 3 bases, and 9 bases lay in between. Germline V gives CDR1 SGHTA, CDR2 FQGNSA. The length of the CDR3 is 13 residues. This CDR3 reads CASRGPVYNEQFF. CDR3 nucleotide sequence: TGTGCCAGCAGAGGGCCGGTCTACAATGAGCAGTTCTTC.

In this sample, this clonotype turned up a few times. The chain combines TRBV18 with TRBJ2-7, with 13 bases lining up with TRBD2. The J segment lost 5 bases and the V segment lost 2 bases, leaving 9 bases of the junction unmatched. The CDR3 runs 17 residues. The V gene's germline CDR1 is KGHSH and CDR2 LQKENI. The CDR3, as DNA: TGTGCCAGCTCACCAAAGGCGCCGGGACTAGCGGGAAACGAGCAGTACTTC. Translated: CASSPKAPGLAGNEQYF.

This clonotype was counted a few times. V gene TRBV7-9 combines with J gene TRBJ1-5, with D possibly TRBD1 on 5 matching bases. Looked up from germline, CDR1 is SEHNR and CDR2 is FQNEAQ (reference sequence). Trimming cost V 4 bases and J 5 bases, with 15 bases left between them. This CDR3 spans 15 amino acids. The chain's CDR3 is CASSSGGAWDQPQHF. For the CDR3, the DNA is TGTGCCAGCAGCTCCGGAGGGGCTTGGGATCAGCCCCAGCATTTT.

This clonotype was picked up a small number of times. The chain recombines TRBV18 with TRBJ2-3; tentatively, D is TRBD1 (6 bases). Germline CDR1 and CDR2: KGHSH and LQKENI. This CDR3 contains 14 residues. Trimming shortened V by 4 bases and J by 3 bases, and 11 bases separated the two germline ends. DNA of the CDR3: TGTGCCAGCTCACAGGGGGTCATTACAGATACGCAGTATTTT. As protein: CASSQGVITDTQYF.

The gene calls are TRBV5-1 and TRBJ1-2; 9 bases are a match to TRBD1. CDR1 is SGHRS and CDR2 is YFSETQ in the germline V gene. This CDR3 has 15 residues. V lost 2 bases to trimming and J lost 4 bases; unmatched junction nucleotides: 6. The CDR3 reads CASSFGTGFRYGYTF. The CDR3 DNA sequence: TGCGCCAGCAGCTTTGGGACAGGGTTCCGCTATGGCTACACCTTC.